Listed below are T cell receptor beta chains from one sample, sequenced in a study of shared clonotypes between healthy human individuals. Sequenced by immunoSEQ multiplex PCR; TCRdb stores in-frame clones only, minus some. Of 500,000 or so clones in the sample, around 95% are singletons; the top ten hold about 0.06%. The sequenced sample was naive CD4+ T cells sorted from blood. The receptors come from a woman aged 25 to 39 in good health. Both conserved end residues are part of each CDR3. A D gene is named only where the DNA matches it firmly. Clone size is shown for a subset of rows, as once, few, many or a class of expanded clone.

j_call v_call clone_size d_call cdr3_aa cdr3_nt
TRBJ1-5 TRBV7-9 - TRBD1 CASSPQGAGQPQHF TGTGCCAGCAGCCCACAGGGGGCAGGCCAGCCCCAGCATTTT
TRBJ1-3 TRBV29-1 - - CSEDGTLSGNTIYF TGCAGCGAAGACGGGACACTCTCTGGAAACACCATATATTTT
TRBJ1-2 TRBV18 few TRBD1 CASSPPGQNYGYTF TGTGCCAGCTCACCACCGGGACAGAACTATGGCTACACCTTC
TRBJ1-4 TRBV19 - - CASRAQGNEKLFF TGTGCCAGTAGGGCCCAGGGAAATGAAAAACTGTTTTTT
TRBJ1-1 TRBV7-9 - - CASSPQSLGQKNEAFF TGTGCCAGCAGCCCCCAGAGCCTAGGACAGAAAAATGAAGCTTTCTTT
TRBJ1-1 TRBV19 - TRBD1 CASLLRGHSIDTEAFF TGTGCCAGTTTGCTCAGGGGGCATAGTATCGACACTGAAGCTTTCTTT
TRBJ1-5 TRBV2 few - CASSEVLVNQPQHF TGTGCCAGCAGTGAAGTGCTAGTCAATCAGCCCCAGCATTTT
TRBJ2-5 TRBV6-5 - - CASSQGRETQYF TGTGCCAGCAGTCAGGGTCGGGAGACCCAGTACTTC
TRBJ2-1 TRBV19 - TRBD2 CASSIDLWAGGYNEQFF TGTGCCAGTAGTATAGATCTTTGGGCGGGAGGGTACAATGAGCAGTTCTTC
TRBJ2-5 TRBV7-2 - TRBD2 CASNPGGGEETQYF TGTGCCAGCAACCCGGGGGGAGGGGAGGAGACCCAGTACTTC
TRBJ1-1 TRBV5-1 - - CASSRSEGEWYTEAFF TGCGCCAGCAGTCGCTCGGAGGGGGAATGGTATACTGAAGCTTTCTTT
TRBJ1-5 TRBV5-1 - - CASSQDRHQPQHF TGCGCCAGCAGCCAGGACAGACATCAGCCCCAGCATTTT
TRBJ2-1 TRBV5-1 - TRBD2 CASSLVSGGSNEQFF TGCGCCAGCAGCTTGGTGTCGGGAGGGTCCAATGAGCAGTTCTTC
TRBJ2-7 TRBV15 - TRBD2 CATSRDPSGRLSSYEQYF TGTGCCACCAGCAGAGATCCTAGCGGGCGGCTTAGCTCCTACGAGCAGTACTTC
TRBJ1-3 TRBV19 - - CASSRDTAISGNTIYF TGTGCCTCCAGTAGGGACACAGCGATCTCTGGAAACACCATATATTTT
TRBJ1-5 TRBV6-6 - - CASSQTDPSNQPQHF TGTGCCAGCAGTCAAACAGATCCAAGCAATCAGCCCCAGCATTTT
TRBJ2-1 TRBV5-1 - - CASSLEAVASYNEQFF TGCGCCAGCAGCTTGGAGGCGGTGGCATCCTACAATGAGCAGTTCTTC
TRBJ2-7 TRBV28 - TRBD1 CASISPGTDYEQYF TGTGCCAGCATATCCCCCGGGACAGACTACGAGCAGTACTTC
TRBJ1-5 TRBV4-1 - - CASSQPTSRQPQHF TGCGCCAGCAGCCAACCTACCTCCCGTCAGCCCCAGCATTTT
TRBJ2-7 TRBV9 - - CASSVAGRGYEQYF TGTGCCAGCAGCGTAGCCGGGAGAGGCTACGAGCAGTACTTC
TRBJ2-1 TRBV19 - TRBD2 CASRTSANNEQFF TGTGCCAGTAGGACTAGCGCCAACAATGAGCAGTTCTTC
TRBJ2-7 TRBV7-2 - TRBD1 CASSNRGGGREQYF TGTGCCAGCAGCAACCGAGGGGGCGGGCGCGAGCAGTACTTC
TRBJ2-7 TRBV28 - - CASYSFPSRGRGYEQYF TGTGCCAGCTACTCCTTCCCCAGTCGGGGGAGAGGCTACGAGCAGTACTTC
TRBJ1-3 TRBV11-1 - - CASSLESGFGNTIYF TGTGCCAGCAGCTTAGAATCGGGGTTCGGAAACACCATATATTTT
TRBJ1-2 TRBV28 - - CASSSRRPSRRDHYGYTF TGTGCCAGCAGTTCCCGAAGGCCCTCCCGACGGGACCACTATGGCTACACCTTC
TRBJ1-2 TRBV11-2 - - CASSHYRRGRGDYGYTF TGTGCCAGCAGCCATTACCGTCGGGGACGGGGGGACTATGGCTACACCTTC
TRBJ1-1 TRBV6-5 once - CASSYSMGGRAEALF TGTGCCAGCAGTTACTCGATGGGAGGGCGGGCTGAAGCGCTCTTT
TRBJ2-7 TRBV5-1 - - CASSSDNSYEQYF TGCGCCAGCAGTTCAGACAATTCCTACGAGCAGTACTTC
TRBJ2-5 TRBV5-5 - - CASTKAEGRETQYF TGTGCCAGCACCAAGGCGGAAGGGCGAGAGACCCAGTACTTC
TRBJ2-2 TRBV14 - TRBD2 CASQIAGAGTGELFF TGTGCCAGCCAAATAGCGGGAGCCGGCACCGGGGAGCTGTTTTTT
TRBJ2-3 TRBV6-5 - - CASSYNRWDTQYF TGTGCCAGCAGTTACAACCGGTGGGATACGCAGTATTTT
TRBJ2-1 TRBV5-4 - - CASSPPGLEQFF TGTGCCAGCAGCCCGCCGGGATTGGAGCAGTTCTTC
TRBJ1-5 TRBV27 - TRBD1 CASSPRQGADQPQHF TGTGCCAGCAGCCCCCGACAGGGGGCTGATCAGCCCCAGCATTTT
TRBJ1-5 TRBV27 - - CASSPQIQGAGNQPQHF TGTGCCAGCAGCCCACAGATCCAAGGGGCCGGGAATCAGCCCCAGCATTTT
TRBJ2-7 TRBV2 - - CASRQGQGPYEQYF TGTGCCAGCAGGCAAGGACAAGGACCCTACGAGCAGTACTTC
TRBJ2-2 TRBV6-5 - TRBD2 CASSRIAGDGELFF TGTGCCAGCAGTCGAATAGCGGGAGATGGGGAGCTGTTTTTT
TRBJ1-1 TRBV28 - - CASSSPQGKPLHTEAFF TGTGCCAGCAGTTCTCCGCAGGGTAAACCTCTTCACACTGAAGCTTTCTTT
TRBJ2-2 TRBV7-3 - TRBD2 CASSRNAGVSGELFF TGTGCCAGCAGCCGTAATGCGGGAGTTAGCGGGGAGCTGTTTTTT
TRBJ1-3 TRBV5-1 - - CASSLVGGAKGNTIYF TGCGCCAGCAGCTTGGTAGGGGGGGCGAAAGGAAACACCATATATTTT
TRBJ2-3 TRBV5-4 - - CASNRRANQADTQYF TGTGCCAGCAATCGCCGGGCCAACCAAGCAGATACGCAGTATTTT